The clone carrying this TCR beta chain was seen only once. This sample stems from a study of cytomegalovirus exposure and HLA in healthy donors. Vbeta (60) and Jbeta (13) primers were used in the PCR. The assay was immunoSEQ multiplex PCR, and TCRdb's table has in-frame clones only and misses some. This table has 150,000 to 160,000 clones, about 80% appearing once. Trimming stripped 1 base from V and 2 bases from J, with 15 bases between. Germline V gives CDR1 SGHTA, CDR2 FQGNSA. This CDR3 spans 16 amino acids. The TCR was taken from a man aged 25-45 years in good health and CMV-seropositive. The rearrangement links TRBV7-2 to TRBJ2-7, with D tentatively TRBD2 (7 bases). Sequences were obtained from PBMCs. The CDR3 coding sequence is TGTGCCAGCAGCTTAGAAGGGGGGGGTAGACCCTACGAGCAGTACTTC. Residues: CASSLEGGGRPYEQYF.